This T cell receptor beta chain derives from a study of T cells after yellow fever vaccination. Whole-study findings and limits: Although most clonotypes did not, a small share appeared in both CD4 and CD8 compartments.

TCRdb independently ran MiXCR on the 5' RACE reads; one entry per CDR3 protein. In the table there are about 340,000 distinct CDR3 sequences, about 9.5% of which are singletons. With regard to this clonotype: Its target is not known.

Sequencing was performed on PBMCs, taken on the day of the first yellow fever vaccination. The receptor was isolated from a man aged 18 to 35 who received the YFV17D yellow fever vaccine.

The CDR3 bases are TGTGCCAGCAGCTTAGGGGGACAGAGTGCAACTAATGAAAAACTGTTTTTT. It translates to CASSLGGQSATNEKLFF. V gene TRBV7-2 combines with J gene TRBJ1-4; 7 nucleotides align to TRBD1. CDR1 and CDR2 from the germline V gene are SGHTA and FQGNSA. Unmatched junction bases numbered 5, after V lost 1 base and J lost 0 bases. CDR3 length equals 17 residues.